These T cell receptor beta chains were read from a single sample in a study of T cell repertoires in cytomegalovirus infection. In TCRdb, the reads were re-called with MiXCR into one record per CDR3 protein. The sample holds 740,000 or so distinct CDR3 sequences, roughly 36% seen once. Sequencing was carried out using PBMCs. These receptors all come from a human donor in good health (CMV status not recorded). Some clones in this sample may be carry-over from other donors' samples. Each CDR3 is given with its conserved first and last residue. D genes are given only for firm matches. Where a row states a size, it is once, few, many or the class of an expanded clone; other rows omit it.

v_call	j_call	clone_size	d_call	cdr3_aa	cdr3_nt
TRBV7-8	TRBJ1-1	many	.	CASSQTVNTEAFF	TGTGCCAGCAGCCAGACAGTGAACACTGAAGCTTTCTTT
TRBV7-9	TRBJ1-2	.	TRBD1	CAIRPELGTGETRSNYGYTF	TGTGCCATCCGTCCGGAGCTCGGGACAGGTGAAACTCGGTCTAACTATGGCTACACCTTC
TRBV6-2/TRBV6-3	TRBJ2-1	few	TRBD2	CASTRTRPSGGYNEQFF	TGTGCCAGCACCCGAACGAGGCCTAGCGGGGGGTACAATGAGCAGTTCTTC
TRBV5-1	TRBJ1-6	.	.	CASSSIQGVNSPLHF	TGCGCCAGCAGCTCCATTCAAGGGGTAAATTCACCCCTCCACTTT
TRBV10-3	TRBJ2-7	few	TRBD2	CAIGGRDSGGAYEQYF	TGTGCCATCGGAGGCAGGGACAGCGGGGGGGCCTACGAGCAGTACTTC
TRBV6-1	TRBJ1-4	.	.	CASSGVTDEKLFF	TGTGCCAGCTCAGGGGTAACGGATGAAAAACTGTTTTTT
TRBV6-1	TRBJ1-1	.	TRBD1	CASSDRGGLNTEAFF	TGTGCCAGCAGCGACAGGGGGGGATTGAACACTGAAGCTTTCTTT
TRBV7-8	TRBJ2-7	many	.	CASSFGLGPIYEQYF	TGTGCCAGCAGCTTTGGATTAGGGCCTATCTACGAGCAGTACTTC
TRBV20-1	TRBJ2-7	few	.	CSARAARGRDYEQYF	TGCAGTGCTAGAGCAGCCCGGGGCAGGGATTACGAGCAGTACTTC
TRBV4-2	TRBJ2-1	.	.	CASSQVVRRDPTRGNEQFF	TGTGCCAGCAGCCAAGTAGTGCGCCGGGACCCAACTCGGGGCAATGAGCAGTTCTTC
TRBV6-6	TRBJ2-1	many	TRBD2	CASSYSLAGGTNEQFF	TGTGCCAGCAGTTACTCTCTAGCGGGAGGGACCAATGAGCAGTTCTTC